This T cell receptor beta chain originates from a study of post-analysis software for immune sequencing data. Looking at the study overall: Included among the disease courses, which were recorded for the cohort, were relapsing-remitting, secondary progressive and progressive-relapsing multiple sclerosis. Study-level findings and limits: The study found TRBV5-6, TRBV5-1 and TRBV20-1 among 5 or 6 TRBV segments more frequent in patients than controls.

This CDR3 comprises 15 residues. In germline, CDR1 is SGHVS, CDR2 FNYEAQ. V was shortened by 1 base and J by 6 bases, with 13 bases between the two germline ends. Note on this clonotype: Its antigen is as yet unknown.

Included in the TCR beta cDNA libraries were unique molecular identifiers. One entry per CDR3 protein results from TCRdb running MiXCR on the PCR reads. The data show around 770,000 distinct CDR3 sequences, 46% seen once. The clonotype comes from a girl aged 10 to 17 with multiple sclerosis. V usage is TRBV7-6 and J usage is TRBJ2-1; D remains ambiguous. Sequenced input: blood. The CDR3 reads CASSLEAIPFNEQFF. CDR3 coding DNA: TGTGCCAGCAGCTTAGAGGCAATTCCTTTCAATGAGCAGTTCTTC.